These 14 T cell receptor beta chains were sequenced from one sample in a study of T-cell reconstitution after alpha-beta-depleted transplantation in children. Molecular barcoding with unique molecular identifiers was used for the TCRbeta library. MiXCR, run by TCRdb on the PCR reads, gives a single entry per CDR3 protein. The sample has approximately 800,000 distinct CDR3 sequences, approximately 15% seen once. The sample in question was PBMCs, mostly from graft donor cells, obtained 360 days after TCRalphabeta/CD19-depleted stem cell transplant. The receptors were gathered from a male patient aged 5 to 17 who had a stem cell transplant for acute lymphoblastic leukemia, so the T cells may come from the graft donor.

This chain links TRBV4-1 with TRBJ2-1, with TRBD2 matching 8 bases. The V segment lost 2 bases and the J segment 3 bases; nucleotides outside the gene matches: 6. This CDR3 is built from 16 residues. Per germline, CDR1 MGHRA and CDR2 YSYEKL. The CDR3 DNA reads TGCGCCAGCAGCCAACCCCGGGAGGGGGTCTACAATGAGCAGTTCTTC. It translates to CASSQPREGVYNEQFF.

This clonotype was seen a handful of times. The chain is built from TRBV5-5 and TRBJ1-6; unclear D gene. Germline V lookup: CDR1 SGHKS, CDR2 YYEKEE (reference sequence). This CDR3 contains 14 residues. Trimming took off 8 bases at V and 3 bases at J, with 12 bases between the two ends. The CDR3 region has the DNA TGTGCCAGGAAGGTACAGCTCTATAATTCACCCCTCCACTTT. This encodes CARKVQLYNSPLHF.

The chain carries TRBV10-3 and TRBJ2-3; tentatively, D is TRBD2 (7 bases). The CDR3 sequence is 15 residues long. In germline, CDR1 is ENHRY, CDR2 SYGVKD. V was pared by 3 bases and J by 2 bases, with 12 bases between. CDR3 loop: CAISDSGGLTDTQYF. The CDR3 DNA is TGTGCCATCAGTGATTCGGGGGGCCTCACAGATACGCAGTATTTT.

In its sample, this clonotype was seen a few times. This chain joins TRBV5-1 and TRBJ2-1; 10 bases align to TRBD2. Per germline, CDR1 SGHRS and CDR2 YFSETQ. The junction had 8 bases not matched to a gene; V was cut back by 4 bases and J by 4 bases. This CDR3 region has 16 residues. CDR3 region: CASSALAGVAYNEQFF. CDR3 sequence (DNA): TGCGCCAGCAGCGCCCTAGCGGGAGTAGCTTACAATGAGCAGTTCTTC.

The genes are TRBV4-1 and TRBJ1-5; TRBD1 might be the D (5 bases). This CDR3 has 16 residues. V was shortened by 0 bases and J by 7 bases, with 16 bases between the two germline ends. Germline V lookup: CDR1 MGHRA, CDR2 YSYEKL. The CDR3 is CASSQDAGRGGQPQHF. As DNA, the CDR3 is TGCGCCAGCAGCCAAGACGCGGGACGGGGCGGGCAGCCCCAGCATTTT.

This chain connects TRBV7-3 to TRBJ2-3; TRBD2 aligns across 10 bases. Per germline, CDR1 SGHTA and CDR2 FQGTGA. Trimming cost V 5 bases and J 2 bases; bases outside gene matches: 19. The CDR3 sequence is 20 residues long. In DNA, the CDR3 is TGTGCCAGCAGCCTTACAGGGGTTTCTTGGACTAGCGGTTACACAGATACGCAGTATTTT. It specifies CASSLTGVSWTSGYTDTQYF. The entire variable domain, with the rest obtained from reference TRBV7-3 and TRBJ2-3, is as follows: GAGVSQTPSNKVTEKGKYVELRCDPISGHTALYWYRQSLGQGPEFLIYFQGTGAADDSGLPNDRFFAVRPEGSVSTLKIQRTERGDSAVYLCASSLTGVSWTSGYTDTQYFGPGTRLTVL.

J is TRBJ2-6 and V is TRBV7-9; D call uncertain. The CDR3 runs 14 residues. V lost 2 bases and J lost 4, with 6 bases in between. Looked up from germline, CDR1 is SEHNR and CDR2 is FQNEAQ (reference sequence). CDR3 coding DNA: TGTGCCAGCAGCTTAAGCACCGGGGCCAACGTCCTGACTTTC. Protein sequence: CASSLSTGANVLTF.

The CDR3 region is CASSPQGPGQYF. The CDR3 DNA follows: TGTGCCAGCAGCCCCCAGGGCCCAGGGCAGTACTTC. The J gene is TRBJ2-7, the V gene TRBV7-9, with TRBD1 as a possible D gene (5 bases). The V end lost 5 bases, the J end lost 9 bases, and 14 bases lay between the germline ends. The V gene's germline CDR1 is SEHNR and CDR2 FQNEAQ (reference sequence). The CDR3 totals 12 residues. Drawing the rest from reference TRBV7-9 and TRBJ2-7, the complete variable domain is DTGVSQNPRHKITKRGQNVTFRCDPISEHNRLYWYRQTLGQGPEFLTYFQNEAQLEKSRLLSDRFSAERPKGSFSTLEIQRTEQGDSAMYLCASSPQGPGQYFGPGTRLTVT.

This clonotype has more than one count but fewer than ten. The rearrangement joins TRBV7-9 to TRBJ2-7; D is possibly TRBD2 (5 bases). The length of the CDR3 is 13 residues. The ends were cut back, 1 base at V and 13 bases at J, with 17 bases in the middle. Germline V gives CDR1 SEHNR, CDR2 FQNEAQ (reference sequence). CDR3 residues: CASSLVKEAGYYF. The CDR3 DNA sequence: TGTGCCAGCAGCTTAGTTAAGGAGGCAGGATATTACTTC.

CDR3 sequence: CASSSPLVMKGGELFF. DNA for the CDR3: TGTGCCAGCAGCAGCCCTCTCGTGATGAAGGGCGGGGAGCTGTTTTTT. The chain carries TRBV5-4 and TRBJ2-2; no clear D. V was cut by 4 bases and J by 7 bases, with 20 bases left in between. This CDR3 has 16 amino acids. Looked up from germline, CDR1 is SGHNT and CDR2 is YYREEE (reference sequence).

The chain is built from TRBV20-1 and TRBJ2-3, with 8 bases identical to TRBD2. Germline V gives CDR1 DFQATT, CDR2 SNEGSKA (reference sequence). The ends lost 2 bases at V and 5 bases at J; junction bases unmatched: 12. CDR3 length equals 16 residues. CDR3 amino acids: CSARTSGTRGIDTQYF. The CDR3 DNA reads TGCAGTGCTAGAACCTCCGGGACTAGAGGCATAGATACGCAGTATTTT.

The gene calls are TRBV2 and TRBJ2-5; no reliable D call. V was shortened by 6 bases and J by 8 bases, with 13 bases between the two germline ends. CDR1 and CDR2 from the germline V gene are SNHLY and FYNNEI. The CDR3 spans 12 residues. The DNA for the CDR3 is TGTGCCAGCAGCCCCGCGATGGCTACCCAGTACTTC. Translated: CASSPAMATQYF.

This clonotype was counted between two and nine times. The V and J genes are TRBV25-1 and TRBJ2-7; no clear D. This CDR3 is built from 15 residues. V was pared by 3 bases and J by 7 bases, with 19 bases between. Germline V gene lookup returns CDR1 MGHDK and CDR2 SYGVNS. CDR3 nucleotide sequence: TGTGCCAGCAGTGAGGTTCGAGACCGGGCATTGGAGCAGTACTTC. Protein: CASSEVRDRALEQYF.

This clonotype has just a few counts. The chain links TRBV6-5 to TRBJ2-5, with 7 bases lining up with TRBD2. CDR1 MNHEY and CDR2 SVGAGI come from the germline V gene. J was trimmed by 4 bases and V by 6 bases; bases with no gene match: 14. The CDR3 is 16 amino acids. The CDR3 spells CASSHNGGRVGETQYF. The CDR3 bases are TGTGCCAGCAGCCATAATGGGGGGAGGGTCGGAGAGACCCAGTACTTC.